This is a list of T cell receptor beta chains from one sample in a study of cytomegalovirus exposure and HLA in healthy donors. Measured with immunoSEQ multiplex PCR; TCRdb has only the in-frame clones, and not every one. The sample has 150,000 or so clones, around 73% seen once. Sequencing was done on a sample of PBMCs. Receptors originate from a woman under 30 in good health and CMV-seronegative. CDR3s include the opening cysteine and the closing phenylalanine or tryptophan. The D gene is left open where the match is weak. Some rows mark clone size as missing; the rest say once, few, many or name a class of expanded clone.

D gene: TRBD2; V gene: TRBV5-4; clone size: .; CDR3 length: 16; J gene: TRBJ2-2; CDR3 protein: CASSTASGVRTGELFF; CDR3 DNA: TGTGCCAGCAGCACAGCTAGCGGGGTGAGGACCGGGGAGCTGTTTTTT
D gene: TRBD1; V gene: TRBV6-4; clone size: .; CDR3 length: 14; J gene: TRBJ2-7; CDR3 protein: CASSEGQGANEQYF; CDR3 DNA: TGTGCCAGCAGTGAGGGACAGGGGGCGAACGAGCAGTACTTC
D gene: .; V gene: TRBV27; clone size: .; CDR3 length: 13; J gene: TRBJ1-5; CDR3 protein: CASSLGGEQPQHF; CDR3 DNA: TGTGCCAGCAGTTTAGGAGGGGAGCAGCCCCAGCATTTT
D gene: .; V gene: TRBV7-8; clone size: .; CDR3 length: 13; J gene: TRBJ2-7; CDR3 protein: CASSPNQGREQYF; CDR3 DNA: TGTGCCAGCAGCCCCAATCAGGGGCGCGAGCAGTACTTC
D gene: TRBD2; V gene: TRBV9; clone size: .; CDR3 length: 15; J gene: TRBJ2-1; CDR3 protein: CASSAGTSGYNEQFF; CDR3 DNA: TGTGCCAGCAGCGCGGGGACTAGCGGATACAATGAGCAGTTCTTC
D gene: TRBD2; V gene: TRBV10-3; clone size: .; CDR3 length: 14; J gene: TRBJ2-3; CDR3 protein: CASGGLGRADTQYF; CDR3 DNA: TGTGCCAGCGGGGGGTTGGGTCGGGCAGATACGCAGTATTTT
D gene: .; V gene: TRBV5-1; clone size: .; CDR3 length: 14; J gene: TRBJ2-2; CDR3 protein: CASSRGANTGELFF; CDR3 DNA: TGCGCCAGCAGCCGCGGGGCGAACACCGGGGAGCTGTTTTTT
D gene: TRBD2; V gene: TRBV7-9; clone size: .; CDR3 length: 15; J gene: TRBJ2-2; CDR3 protein: CASSGVAGASRELFF; CDR3 DNA: TGTGCCAGCAGCGGGGTAGCGGGGGCCTCTCGGGAGCTGTTTTTT
D gene: .; V gene: TRBV5-5; clone size: .; CDR3 length: 12; J gene: TRBJ1-6; CDR3 protein: CASSLSQSPLHF; CDR3 DNA: TGTGCCAGCAGCTTGTCGCAGTCACCCCTCCACTTT
D gene: .; V gene: TRBV9; clone size: .; CDR3 length: 15; J gene: TRBJ2-1; CDR3 protein: CASSVLGAGRVEQFF; CDR3 DNA: TGTGCCAGCAGCGTACTGGGGGCAGGGAGGGTTGAGCAGTTCTTC
D gene: .; V gene: TRBV7-9; clone size: .; CDR3 length: 15; J gene: TRBJ1-1; CDR3 protein: CASSAQQGPRYEAFF; CDR3 DNA: TGTGCCAGCAGCGCCCAACAGGGCCCCCGATACGAAGCTTTCTTT
D gene: TRBD1; V gene: TRBV7-2; clone size: .; CDR3 length: 16; J gene: TRBJ1-1; CDR3 protein: CASSHTGTGAIGEAFF; CDR3 DNA: TGTGCCAGCAGCCACACCGGGACAGGGGCTATCGGTGAAGCTTTCTTT
D gene: TRBD2; V gene: TRBV5-6; clone size: once; CDR3 length: 18; J gene: TRBJ2-2; CDR3 protein: CASSRGLAGGRNTGELFF; CDR3 DNA: TGTGCCAGCAGCAGGGGACTAGCGGGGGGACGGAACACCGGGGAGCTGTTTTTT
D gene: .; V gene: TRBV5-4; clone size: once; CDR3 length: 13; J gene: TRBJ1-2; CDR3 protein: CASSYLGGGGYTF; CDR3 DNA: TGTGCCAGCAGCTACTTAGGAGGAGGTGGCTACACCTTC
D gene: .; V gene: TRBV19; clone size: .; CDR3 length: 16; J gene: TRBJ2-1; CDR3 protein: CASRMSPTGSYNEQFF; CDR3 DNA: TGTGCCAGTAGGATGTCACCCACAGGCTCCTACAATGAGCAGTTCTTC
D gene: TRBD2; V gene: TRBV6-1; clone size: .; CDR3 length: 15; J gene: TRBJ2-1; CDR3 protein: CASSPGLAGGVEQFF; CDR3 DNA: TGTGCCAGCAGCCCCGGACTAGCGGGAGGCGTGGAGCAGTTCTTC
D gene: .; V gene: TRBV5-1; clone size: once; CDR3 length: 14; J gene: TRBJ2-1; CDR3 protein: CASSSQVDYNEQFF; CDR3 DNA: TGCGCCAGCAGTTCTCAGGTAGACTACAATGAGCAGTTCTTC
D gene: .; V gene: TRBV27; clone size: few; CDR3 length: 13; J gene: TRBJ1-2; CDR3 protein: CASMGTRGGGYTF; CDR3 DNA: TGTGCCAGCATGGGGACCCGGGGGGGAGGCTACACCTTC
D gene: .; V gene: TRBV4-1; clone size: .; CDR3 length: 15; J gene: TRBJ2-7; CDR3 protein: CASSHTTGLPYEQYF; CDR3 DNA: TGCGCCAGCAGCCATACTACAGGGCTCCCCTACGAGCAGTACTTC
D gene: .; V gene: TRBV6-1; clone size: .; CDR3 length: 16; J gene: TRBJ1-2; CDR3 protein: CASSEAAGGSYYGYTF; CDR3 DNA: TGTGCCAGCAGTGAAGCGGCGGGGGGTTCATACTATGGCTACACCTTC
D gene: .; V gene: TRBV19; clone size: .; CDR3 length: 13; J gene: TRBJ2-1; CDR3 protein: CASSIIHGNEQFF; CDR3 DNA: TGTGCCAGTAGTATTATCCACGGCAATGAGCAGTTCTTC
D gene: .; V gene: TRBV10-3; clone size: .; CDR3 length: 14; J gene: TRBJ1-1; CDR3 protein: CAITQGEKNTEAFF; CDR3 DNA: TGTGCCATCACTCAAGGGGAAAAGAACACTGAAGCTTTCTTT
D gene: TRBD1; V gene: TRBV28; clone size: .; CDR3 length: 15; J gene: TRBJ1-2; CDR3 protein: CASSLPGQGHYGYTF; CDR3 DNA: TGTGCCAGCAGTCTTCCGGGACAGGGGCACTATGGCTACACCTTC
D gene: TRBD1; V gene: TRBV2; clone size: .; CDR3 length: 14; J gene: TRBJ1-1; CDR3 protein: CASSEIQGGTEAFF; CDR3 DNA: TGTGCCAGCAGTGAAATCCAGGGGGGCACTGAAGCTTTCTTT
D gene: .; V gene: TRBV5-6; clone size: .; CDR3 length: 15; J gene: TRBJ1-1; CDR3 protein: CASSLGRAMNTEAFF; CDR3 DNA: TGTGCCAGCAGCTTGGGCAGGGCTATGAACACTGAAGCTTTCTTT
D gene: TRBD1; V gene: TRBV6-5; clone size: .; CDR3 length: 12; J gene: TRBJ1-2; CDR3 protein: CASSRQGYGYTF; CDR3 DNA: TGTGCCAGCAGCCGACAGGGCTACGGCTACACCTTC
D gene: .; V gene: TRBV7-2; clone size: .; CDR3 length: 15; J gene: TRBJ1-3; CDR3 protein: CASSLSRFSGNTIYF; CDR3 DNA: TGTGCCAGCAGCTTAAGCCGGTTCTCTGGAAACACCATATATTTT
D gene: .; V gene: TRBV7-6; clone size: .; CDR3 length: 17; J gene: TRBJ2-7; CDR3 protein: CASSLGVGGVSSYEQYF; CDR3 DNA: TGTGCCAGCAGCTTAGGAGTAGGCGGGGTTAGCTCCTACGAGCAGTACTTC
D gene: TRBD2; V gene: TRBV27; clone size: .; CDR3 length: 16; J gene: TRBJ2-1; CDR3 protein: CASSFILAGPYNEQFF; CDR3 DNA: TGTGCCAGCAGTTTTATTCTAGCGGGCCCCTACAATGAGCAGTTCTTC
D gene: TRBD1; V gene: TRBV5-1; clone size: few; CDR3 length: 16; J gene: TRBJ1-1; CDR3 protein: CASSLVGQGANTEAFF; CDR3 DNA: TGCGCCAGCAGCTTGGTGGGACAGGGGGCGAACACTGAAGCTTTCTTT
D gene: TRBD2; V gene: TRBV19; clone size: few; CDR3 length: 15; J gene: TRBJ2-2; CDR3 protein: CASSTLAGWTGELFF; CDR3 DNA: TGTGCCAGTAGTACCCTAGCGGGTTGGACCGGGGAGCTGTTTTTT
D gene: .; V gene: TRBV10-3; clone size: .; CDR3 length: 16; J gene: TRBJ1-3; CDR3 protein: CAISPTDGGSGNTIYF; CDR3 DNA: TGTGCCATCAGCCCGACCGACGGGGGCTCTGGAAACACCATATATTTT
D gene: TRBD1; V gene: TRBV25-1; clone size: .; CDR3 length: 15; J gene: TRBJ2-3; CDR3 protein: CASSVTGAGTDTQYF; CDR3 DNA: TGTGCCAGCAGTGTTACAGGGGCTGGGACAGATACGCAGTATTTT
D gene: .; V gene: TRBV2; clone size: few; CDR3 length: 15; J gene: TRBJ1-6; CDR3 protein: CASSERTAINSPLHF; CDR3 DNA: TGTGCCAGCAGTGAAAGGACAGCGATTAATTCACCCCTCCACTTT
D gene: .; V gene: TRBV5-1; clone size: .; CDR3 length: 15; J gene: TRBJ1-2; CDR3 protein: CASTLLTGTNYGYIF; CDR3 DNA: TGCGCCAGCACCCTATTGACAGGAACCAACTATGGCTACATCTTC